The 17 T cell receptor beta chains reported below all come from one sample, sequenced in a study of sequential checkpoint blockade in melanoma. Treatment in this sample: randomized to nivolumab then ipilimumab (arm A) or the reverse (arm B). Here immunoSEQ multiplex PCR was the method, and the copy in TCRdb shows in-frame clones only, minus some. The sample lists roughly 30,000 clones; 83% were seen once. This material consisted of CD8+ T cells sorted from blood (inferred from file names), taken from a patient given nivolumab and ipilimumab in sequence. Receptor source: a human donor with melanoma.

For this clone: The junction shows a germline mismatch at one end, possibly a read error. The V call is TRBV23-1, the J call TRBJ1-2, with D unresolved. TRBV23-1 carries the ORF label, with uncertain function. The CDR3 sequence is 11 residues long. The CDR3 DNA sequence: TGCGCCAGCAGTCAAGAGGGCAGAGAAGGCTTC. As protein: CASSQEGREGF.

As regards this clone: Other DNA sequences in the same sample also yield this CDR3. The chain employs TRBV11-2 and TRBJ2-7, with D tentatively TRBD1 (7 bases). Trimming removed 6 bases at V and 4 bases at J, with 19 bases between. The CDR3 length is 15 residues. In germline, CDR1 is SGHAT, CDR2 FQNNGV. The CDR3 spells CASSPEGASAYEQYF. DNA for the CDR3: TGTGCCAGCAGTCCAGAGGGGGCTAGCGCGTACGAGCAGTACTTC. Full variable domain (rest looked up from reference TRBV11-2 and TRBJ2-7): EAGVAQSPRYKIIEKRQSVAFWCNPISGHATLYWYQQILGQGPKLLIQFQNNGVVDDSQLPKDRFSAERLKGVDSTLKIQPAKLEDSAVYLCASSPEGASAYEQYFGPGTRLTVT.

In regard to this clone: The junction departs from the called germline gene at one end, perhaps through a read error. J is TRBJ1-5 and V is TRBV5-5, with D maybe TRBD1 (5 bases). The CDR3 loop spans 16 amino acids. Germline CDR1 reads SGHKS; CDR2 reads YYEKEE (reference sequence). The CDR3 spells CVSSLVGGVSNQPQHF. In DNA form, the CDR3 reads TGTGTCAGCAGCTTGGTGGGAGGGGTTAGCAATCAGCCCCAGCATTTT.

The chain uses TRBV7-2 and TRBJ1-2, with D possibly TRBD1 on 5 matching bases. Trimming pared 3 bases from V and 6 bases from J, leaving 14 bases between. Germline V gene sequence: CDR1 SGHTA, CDR2 FQGNSA. The CDR3 runs to 14 residues. CDR3 loop: CASSFLQGLHGYTF. The CDR3 DNA sequence: TGTGCCAGCAGCTTCCTGCAGGGCTTGCATGGCTACACCTTC.

The count of this clone is one. The chain has TRBV9 and TRBJ2-5; D is undetermined. The germline V gene has CDR1 SGDLS and CDR2 YYNGEE. The CDR3 contains 14 residues. Trimming removed 0 bases at V and 0 bases at J, with 6 bases between. The CDR3 DNA is TGTGCCAGCAGCGTAGGAGGTTACCAAGAGACCCAGTACTTC. This translates into CASSVGGYQETQYF.

J is TRBJ2-1 and V is TRBV19, with 9 bases lining up with TRBD2. V lost 3 bases and J lost 5; bases outside the gene matches: 5. The CDR3 loop spans 15 amino acids. Germline V gives CDR1 LNHDA, CDR2 SQIVND (reference sequence). The CDR3 DNA is TGTGCCAGTAGTATGGCGGGAGGGCCGAACAATGAGCAGTTCTTC. Encoded protein: CASSMAGGPNNEQFF.

This chain's CDR3 is CASSSTGLADYEQYF. CDR3 nucleotide sequence: TGTGCCAGCAGCTCGACGGGACTAGCGGACTACGAGCAGTACTTC. This chain uses TRBV7-9 with TRBJ2-7; 11 nucleotides align to TRBD2. Unmatched junction bases numbered 5, after V lost 4 bases and J lost 3 bases. The CDR3 extends over 15 amino acids. CDR1 and CDR2 (germline): SEHNR, FQNEAQ (reference sequence).

The chain has TRBV4-1 and TRBJ1-2, with a tentative D call TRBD1 (6 bases). V lost 4 bases, J lost 0 bases, and 18 bases lay in between. The CDR3 runs to 17 residues. Germline CDR1 is MGHRA and CDR2 is YSYEKL. The CDR3 sequence is CASSPHLSEGANYGYTF. In nucleotides, the CDR3 is TGCGCCAGCAGCCCCCACCTATCAGAGGGGGCTAACTATGGCTACACCTTC.

V is TRBV4-3 and J is TRBJ1-5, with 12 nucleotides matching TRBD1. V dropped 3 bases and J dropped 5; count of bases not matched to a gene: 2. This CDR3 region has 15 residues. Germline assignment: CDR1 LGHNA and CDR2 YSLEER. The CDR3, as DNA: TGCGCCAGCAGCCAGGGGACAGGGGGCGATCAGCCCCAGCATTTT. It encodes CASSQGTGGDQPQHF.

There are a few counts of this clone. The rearrangement joins TRBV7-9 to TRBJ1-5, with D maybe TRBD1 (6 bases). Trimming took 5 bases from V and 0 from J, leaving 14 bases between them. Germline CDR1 reads SEHNR; CDR2 reads FQNEAQ (reference sequence). This CDR3 has 16 residues. This CDR3 is CASSGSQGDSNQPQHF. CDR3 nucleotide sequence: TGTGCCAGCAGCGGATCACAGGGTGATAGCAATCAGCCCCAGCATTTT.

The sample holds a few counts of this clone. The V and J genes are TRBV4-2 and TRBJ1-2; the match to TRBD1 covers 8 bases. This CDR3 region has 14 residues. J gave up 7 bases and V 0 bases, and 4 bases lay outside the gene matches. Germline loops: CDR1 LGHNA, CDR2 YNFKEQ. CDR3 DNA sequence: TGTGCCAGCAGCCAAGACGCAGGGGGCAGTGGCTACACCTTC. This sequence encodes CASSQDAGGSGYTF.

This clone was seen a few times. This chain connects TRBV6-5 to TRBJ1-1, with D maybe TRBD1 (5 bases). Germline CDR1 is MNHEY and CDR2 is SVGAGI. V gave up 7 bases and J gave up 10 bases, with 13 bases separating them. CDR3 length equals 11 residues. The CDR3 DNA reads TGTGCCAGCATAAAATCCGGGGGAGCTTTCTTT. Translating gives CASIKSGGAFF.

This clone appeared once. The chain has TRBV28 and TRBJ2-5, with 9 bases fitting TRBD2. Germline CDR1 reads MDHEN; CDR2 reads SYDVKM. The trim removed 7 bases at V and 5 bases at J, leaving 2 bases unmatched. The CDR3 runs to 12 residues. CDR3 DNA sequence: TGTGCCAGCAACGGACTAGCGGAGACCCAGTACTTC. Protein: CASNGLAETQYF.

In DNA form, the CDR3 reads TGTGCCAGCAGTTCCCTAGTCAGCTCCTACAATGAGCAGTTCTTC. This codes for CASSSLVSSYNEQFF. The chain employs TRBV27 and TRBJ2-1; D remains unclear. Trimming removed 4 bases from V and 0 bases from J, with 10 bases in between. CDR1 is MNHEY, CDR2 SMNVEV, per germline (reference sequence). The CDR3 is 15 residues long.

The CDR3 here is CAGRYLAGDEQYF. Written as DNA, the CDR3 is TGTGCCGGACGGTACCTAGCGGGAGATGAGCAGTACTTC. The J gene is TRBJ2-7, the V gene TRBV2; 10 positions match TRBD2. With 11 bases clipped from V and 7 bases from J, the junction kept 11 bases outside the gene matches. Germline CDR1 reads SNHLY; CDR2 reads FYNNEI. This CDR3 is 13 amino acids long. Looking up the rest from reference TRBV2 and TRBJ2-7 gives the full variable domain: EPEVTQTPSHQVTQMGQEVILRCVPISNHLYFYWYRQILGQKVEFLVSFYNNEISEKSEIFDDQFSVERPDGSNFTLKIRSTKLEDSAMYFCAGRYLAGDEQYFGPGTRLTVT.

This clone was seen once. The chain has TRBV6-4 and TRBJ2-1, with a weak D call TRBD2 (6 bases). V lost 5 bases to trimming and J lost 7 bases, with 18 bases between them. Germline V gives CDR1 MRHNA, CDR2 SNTAGT. The CDR3 length is 15 residues. CDR3 sequence: CASSKTGGTGNEQFF. CDR3 sequence (DNA): TGTGCCAGCAGTAAGACTGGAGGGACGGGAAATGAGCAGTTCTTC.

V gene TRBV4-3 combines with J gene TRBJ1-6; 9 bases match TRBD1. V shed 3 bases, J shed 8 bases, and the junction held 8 bases outside the gene matches. The CDR3 is made up of 16 amino acids. CDR1 LGHNA and CDR2 YSLEER come from the germline V gene. The CDR3 is CASSQDPGQGYSPLHF. The CDR3, as DNA: TGCGCCAGCAGCCAGGACCCGGGACAGGGCTATTCACCCCTCCACTTT.